This T cell receptor beta chain was recorded in a study of T cell repertoires in cytomegalovirus infection (dated by TCRdb to the late 2010s). About the investigation overall: The peptide stimulations were aimed at well-studied HLA-B-restricted epitopes as well as recently identified HLA-C-restricted CMV epitopes, whose presentation resists viral immunomodulation. Donor HLA type was relevant to the analysis, as public TCR beta signatures indicated carriage of CMV infection together with the matching HLA type. Overall study outcomes, separate from this receptor: In the ex vivo response, HLA-C-restricted CMV-specific TCR beta clonotypes were dominant, and in two of eight donors the single most frequent clonotype came from this HLA-C-restricted group. Cumulative frequency of public TCR beta family members discriminated carriers of CMV infection plus the relevant HLA type in this cohort and an independent 352-donor cohort.

The instrument was an Illumina HiSeq 1500. Clones were called with MiXCR by TCRdb after fastp trimmed the public reads at Q25, and only in-frame beta chains were retained. Identical CDR3 proteins give one entry, which carries the most common genes and DNA. This sample holds about 85,000 distinct CDR3 sequences; 40% to 50% were observed only once. 93% of the sample is taken by the ten largest. As regards this clonotype: Its recognized antigen is unknown. Per-nucleotide qualities are absent, and no much larger clonotype sits a single base away.

The CDR3 starts with the cysteine, ends with the phenylalanine, and has 14 residues. Only the CDR3 DNA is retained, 42 bases long and in frame from the first base. CDR1 and CDR2 were assigned from the germline V gene as SGHTA and FQGNSA. Germline trimming: 3 bases from V, 2 bases from J; junction bases outside gene matches: 4. Per the publication, the treatment or condition label means: in vitro stimulation with specific CMV peptide epitopes to enrich CMV-specific T cells. The sequencing used CD8+ T cells from cultured PBMCs, collected from culture after CMV antigen stimulation. The sequence was collected from a human donor in good health (CMV status not recorded). Some clones in this sample may be carry-over from other donors' samples. Recombination connected TRBV7-2 to TRBJ2-7, with 7 junctional bases fitting TRBD2. For the CDR3, the sequence is CASSFGGSTYEQYF. The DNA sequence is as follows: TGTGCCAGCAGCTTCGGGGGGAGTACCTACGAGCAGTACTTC. Joined to the reference TRBV7-2 and TRBJ2-7 proteins, this CDR3 gives the full variable domain: GAGVSQSPSNKVTEKGKDVELRCDPISGHTALYWYRQSLGQGLEFLIYFQGNSAPDKSGLPSDRFSAERTGGSVSTLTIQRTQQEDSAVYLCASSFGGSTYEQYFGPGTRLTVT.